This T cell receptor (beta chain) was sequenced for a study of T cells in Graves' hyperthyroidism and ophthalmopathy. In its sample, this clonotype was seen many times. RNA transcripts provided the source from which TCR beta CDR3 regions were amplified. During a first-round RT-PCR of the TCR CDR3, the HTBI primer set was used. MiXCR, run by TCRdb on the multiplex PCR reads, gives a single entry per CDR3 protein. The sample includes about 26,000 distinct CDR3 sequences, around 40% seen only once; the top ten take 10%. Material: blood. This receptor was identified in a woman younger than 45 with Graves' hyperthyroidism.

The CDR3 sequence: CASSAFGGHGYTF. CDR3 nucleotide sequence: TGTGCCAGCAGTGCCTTCGGGGGTCATGGCTACACCTTC. The rearrangement uses TRBV27 and TRBJ1-2; possibly TRBD1 for D (5 bases). The V gene's germline CDR1 is MNHEY and CDR2 SMNVEV (reference sequence). V was trimmed by 5 bases and J by 6 bases, leaving 13 bases between them. There are 13 residues in the CDR3.